The 29 T cell receptor beta chains below were found in one sample sequenced in a study of OX40 agonist ivuxolimab in advanced cancers. Libraries were prepared by immunoSEQ multiplex PCR; TCRdb keeps only in-frame clonotypes and omits some of them. This sample has just over 20,000 clones, with around nine tenths found just once. The sequenced sample was CD4+ or CD8+ T cells sorted from blood, obtained in a trial of the OX40 agonist ivuxolimab. These receptors were obtained from an adult with an advanced solid tumor such as melanoma, head and neck, liver or kidney cancer.

This chain uses TRBV7-8 with TRBJ1-2; D gene ambiguous. The CDR3 consists of 13 residues. Germline CDR1 and CDR2: SGHVS and FQNEAQ. Trimming took 5 bases from V and 6 from J, leaving 13 bases between them. CDR3 DNA sequence: TGTGCCAGCAGCCTAACCCAGGCCGATGGCTACACCTTC. Translation gives CASSLTQADGYTF. The full variable domain, rest sourced from reference TRBV7-8 and TRBJ1-2, is GAGVSQSPRYKVAKRGQDVALRCDPISGHVSLFWYQQALGQGPEFLTYFQNEAQLDKSGLPSDRFFAERPEGSVSTLKIQRTQQEDSAVYLCASSLTQADGYTFGSGTRLTVV.

The chain couples TRBV27 to TRBJ1-5, with 10 bases that match TRBD1. Germline V CDR1 and CDR2: MNHEY, SMNVEV (reference sequence). CDR3 size: 21 residues. J gave up 1 base and V 2 bases, and 17 bases lay outside the gene matches. Written as DNA, the CDR3 is TGTGCCAGCAGTTTAGATCCCCCGGGACAGGGGCTTTTGAAGAGCAATCAGCCCCAGCATTTT. This gives the protein CASSLDPPGQGLLKSNQPQHF.

V is TRBV7-9 and J is TRBJ2-1; a weak D match, TRBD2 (7 bases). The CDR3 runs 17 residues. In germline, CDR1 is SEHNR, CDR2 FQNEAQ (reference sequence). Between the trimmed V and J ends, which lost 5 bases and 7 bases, there was a span of 24 bases. Here the CDR3 reads CASSPGDGGLLGNEQFF. The DNA of the CDR3 is TGTGCCAGCAGCCCCGGAGACGGGGGGCTATTAGGGAATGAGCAGTTCTTC.

CDR3 sequence (DNA): TGCGCCAGCAGCCAAGAATCCCTCCCGACAGCCCACTATGGCTACACCTTC. Translated, it gives CASSQESLPTAHYGYTF. The chain carries TRBV4-3 and TRBJ1-2; maybe TRBD1 (5 bases). Germline assignment: CDR1 LGHNA and CDR2 YSLEER. Trimming shortened V by 0 bases and J by 3 bases, and 17 bases separated the two germline ends. The CDR3 runs to 17 residues.

Only one count was recorded for this clone. The rearrangement joins TRBV11-2 to TRBJ2-1; no firm D call. The V gene's germline CDR1 is SGHAT and CDR2 FQNNGV. V was clipped by 5 bases and J by 6 bases, with 20 bases between them. This CDR3 has 16 residues. CDR3 sequence (DNA): TGTGCCAGCAGCCAAGATCCTGCAGAACACGCCAATGAGCAGTTCTTC. Translated: CASSQDPAEHANEQFF. Full variable domain (remainder filled in from reference TRBV11-2 and TRBJ2-1): EAGVAQSPRYKIIEKRQSVAFWCNPISGHATLYWYQQILGQGPKLLIQFQNNGVVDDSQLPKDRFSAERLKGVDSTLKIQPAKLEDSAVYLCASSQDPAEHANEQFFGPGTRLTVL.

This sequence joins TRBV4-2 and TRBJ2-7, with TRBD1 as a possible D gene (5 bases). The CDR3 runs 14 residues. The V end lost 1 base, the J end lost 0 bases, and 7 bases lay between the germline ends. Germline V gene lookup returns CDR1 LGHNA and CDR2 YNFKEQ. CDR3 amino acids: CASSQGDSSYEQYF. The DNA for the CDR3 is TGTGCCAGCAGCCAAGGAGACAGCTCCTACGAGCAGTACTTC.

The V and J genes are TRBV7-6 and TRBJ2-2; possibly TRBD2 for D (7 bases). The CDR3 spans 15 residues. The germline gives CDR1 SGHVS, CDR2 FNYEAQ. The germline V and J ends were trimmed by 0 bases and 6 bases, with 11 bases remaining between them. The CDR3 reads CASSLAGGPAGELFF. The CDR3 DNA follows: TGTGCCAGCAGCTTAGCGGGGGGGCCTGCCGGGGAGCTGTTTTTT.

The rearrangement links TRBV13 to TRBJ1-5; D not certain. The germline V gene encodes CDR1 PRHDT and CDR2 FYEKMQ (reference sequence). V was pared by 1 base and J by 7 bases, with 8 bases between. The CDR3 runs to 13 residues. CDR3 DNA sequence: TGTGCCAGCAGCTTAGAAGAGGGCCAGCCCCAGCATTTT. Translation: CASSLEEGQPQHF. The whole variable domain, remainder taken from reference TRBV13 and TRBJ1-5, is AAGVIQSPRHLIKEKRETATLKCYPIPRHDTVYWYQQGPGQDPQFLISFYEKMQSDKGSIPDRFSAQQFSDYHSELNMSSLELGDSALYFCASSLEEGQPQHFGDGTRLSIL.

The chain uses TRBV6-5 and TRBJ1-5; 7 bases are a match to TRBD1. This CDR3 comprises 15 residues. Losses at the gene ends were 5 bases for V and 3 bases for J; bases not matched to a gene: 7. The germline V gene has CDR1 MNHEY and CDR2 SVGAGI. The CDR3 DNA reads TGTGCCAGCAGTCAGCGACAGGGTCTCAATCAGCCCCAGCATTTT. Its translation: CASSQRQGLNQPQHF.

V and J are TRBV7-9 and TRBJ2-3; 10 nucleotides align to TRBD1. Trimming cost V 4 bases and J 5 bases; bases outside gene matches: 6. Germline CDR1 SEHNR, CDR2 FQNEAQ (reference sequence). The CDR3 consists of 15 residues. CDR3 nucleotide sequence: TGTGCCAGCAGCTCCGGGACAGGGGTATTAGATACGCAGTATTTT. Its translation is CASSSGTGVLDTQYF.

J is TRBJ2-1 and V is TRBV5-5; a weak D match, TRBD1 (6 bases). The CDR3 has 16 amino acids. The germline V and J ends were trimmed by 2 bases and 0 bases, with 12 bases remaining between them. Germline V lookup: CDR1 SGHKS, CDR2 YYEKEE (reference sequence). The CDR3 sequence: CASSFLVGASYNEQFF. The CDR3 region has the DNA TGTGCCAGCAGCTTTCTAGTGGGGGCCTCCTACAATGAGCAGTTCTTC. The variable domain in full, with the rest retrieved from reference TRBV5-5 and TRBJ2-1, is DAGVTQSPTHLIKTRGQQVTLRCSPISGHKSVSWYQQVLGQGPQFIFQYYEKEERGRGNFPDRFSARQFPNYSSELNVNALLLGDSALYLCASSFLVGASYNEQFFGPGTRLTVL.

This clone was recorded only once. V gene TRBV5-5 combines with J gene TRBJ1-2; 8 bases match TRBD1. V shed 3 bases and J 5 bases; nucleotides not matched to a gene: 6. Germline CDR1 is SGHKS and CDR2 is YYEKEE (reference sequence). There are 14 residues in the CDR3. CDR3 coding DNA: TGTGCCAGCAGCTCACAGGGGGAGATATATGGCTACACCTTC. Translation gives CASSSQGEIYGYTF.

This clone is medium-sized. The gene calls are TRBV5-1 and TRBJ2-1, with 7 bases fitting TRBD1. The CDR3 extends over 16 amino acids. J gave up 7 bases and V 4 bases, and 14 bases lay outside the gene matches. The germline V gene has CDR1 SGHRS and CDR2 YFSETQ. As DNA, the CDR3 is TGCGCCAGCAGCCCGTTTGGACAGGTTCTCCTGAATGAGCAGTTCTTC. Protein product: CASSPFGQVLLNEQFF.

In DNA, the CDR3 is TGTGCCAGCAGCTTGGGGGCCTCCTACGAGCAGTACTTC. It translates to CASSLGASYEQYF. This chain links TRBV5-6 with TRBJ2-7; D remains ambiguous. V lost 0 bases and J 0 bases, leaving 4 bases between the germline ends. The CDR3 is 13 amino acids. From germline, CDR1 is SGHDT and CDR2 YYEEEE.

This chain connects TRBV7-9 to TRBJ2-7; 7 positions agree with TRBD1. This CDR3 has 14 amino acids. Germline CDR1 reads SEHNR; CDR2 reads FQNEAQ (reference sequence). The ends lost 5 bases at V and 2 bases at J; junction bases unmatched: 6. CDR3 DNA: TGTGCCAGCAGCAAGACAGGGAATACCTACGAGCAGTACTTC. Translating gives CASSKTGNTYEQYF.

The genes are TRBV7-3 and TRBJ2-1; D assignment may be TRBD1 or TRBD2 (7 bases each). Trimming left V 1 base short and J 2 bases short, with 15 bases between. Germline V gene lookup returns CDR1 SGHTA and CDR2 FQGTGA. The CDR3 length is 17 residues. The CDR3 sequence is CASSLSPRGGPYNEQFF. CDR3 bases: TGTGCCAGCAGCTTAAGCCCCAGGGGGGGACCCTACAATGAGCAGTTCTTC.

This rearrangement joins TRBV29-1 to TRBJ2-1; 10 nucleotides align to TRBD2. J gave up 5 bases and V 7 bases, and 8 bases lay outside the gene matches. The V gene's germline CDR1 is SQVTM and CDR2 ANQGSEA. The CDR3 is 14 amino acids. CDR3 bases: TGCAGCGATTTGGAAGCGGGGGGGCACAATGAGCAGTTCTTC. Translation gives CSDLEAGGHNEQFF.

The rearrangement joins TRBV6-5 to TRBJ1-4; the D gene is possibly TRBD1 (6 bases). Trimming pared 5 bases from V and 6 bases from J, leaving 13 bases between. The CDR3 has 14 residues. From germline, CDR1 is MNHEY and CDR2 SVGAGI. The CDR3 loop is CASSLTGIDEKLFF. The DNA for the CDR3 is TGTGCCAGCAGTCTCACAGGGATTGATGAAAAACTGTTTTTT.

The genes are TRBV29-1 and TRBJ2-7; D remains unclear. The germline gives CDR1 SQVTM, CDR2 ANQGSEA. V shed 7 bases and J shed 2 bases, with 21 bases lying between them. The CDR3 spans 15 residues. CDR3 sequence: CSALGESPGPYEQYF. The DNA for the CDR3 is TGCAGCGCGTTGGGCGAGTCCCCGGGCCCCTACGAGCAGTACTTC.

This chain joins TRBV7-3 and TRBJ2-1, with 8 bases lining up with TRBD1. Germline V gives CDR1 SGHTA, CDR2 FQGTGA. The CDR3 contains 17 residues. The junction had 7 bases not matched to a gene; V was cut back by 1 base and J by 2 bases. The CDR3 region is CASSLIAGGQAYNEQFF. The CDR3 region has the DNA TGTGCCAGCAGCTTAATTGCCGGGGGACAGGCCTACAATGAGCAGTTCTTC.

This CDR3 is CASSLGTGIVDTQYF. The CDR3 nucleotides are TGTGCCAGCAGCTTAGGGACAGGGATTGTAGATACGCAGTATTTT. The chain uses TRBV7-2 and TRBJ2-3, with 8 bases aligning to TRBD1. The length of the CDR3 is 15 residues. Trimming removed 1 base from V and 5 bases from J; junction bases left unmatched: 5. Germline-derived CDR1 and CDR2 are SGHTA and FQGNSA.

This chain uses TRBV5-4 with TRBJ2-7, with D possibly TRBD2 on 5 matching bases. The V end lost 0 bases, the J end lost 5 bases, and 12 bases lay between the germline ends. This CDR3 is built from 14 residues. Germline V CDR1 and CDR2: SGHNT, YYREEE (reference sequence). CDR3 sequence: CASSLGRTFDEQYF. For the CDR3, the DNA is TGTGCCAGCAGCTTGGGGAGGACCTTTGACGAGCAGTACTTC. Combining the CDR3 with reference TRBV5-4 and TRBJ2-7 gives the whole variable domain ETGVTQSPTHLIKTRGQQVTLRCSSQSGHNTVSWYQQALGQGPQFIFQYYREEENGRGNFPPRFSGLQFPNYSSELNVNALELDDSALYLCASSLGRTFDEQYFGPGTRLTVT.

This clone was observed a single time. The conserved final phenylalanine or tryptophan is absent from the CDR3, which likely points to a read error. The genes are TRBV5-6 and TRBJ1-6, with 11 bases that match TRBD1. CDR1 is SGHDT and CDR2 is YYEEEE in the germline V gene. Germline trimming cut 4 bases from V and 8 bases from J; bases unmatched to any gene: 8. There are 16 residues in the CDR3. CDR3 in DNA: TGTGCCAGCAGCCCCGGACAGGGGGCTTTGGATTCACCCCTCCACCTT. It encodes CASSPGQGALDSPLHL.

The chain has TRBV9 and TRBJ1-1; D not certain. The CDR3 consists of 12 residues. V was trimmed by 4 bases and J by 4 bases, leaving 8 bases between them. CDR1 and CDR2 (germline): SGDLS, YYNGEE. The CDR3 DNA is TGTGCCAGCAGCTCCTTGGGCACTGAAGCTTTCTTT. Translation: CASSSLGTEAFF.

The V and J genes are TRBV28 and TRBJ2-3; no clear D gene. Germline V gene sequence: CDR1 MDHEN, CDR2 SYDVKM. Trimming shortened V by 3 bases and J by 3 bases, and 7 bases separated the two germline ends. CDR3 length equals 13 residues. The CDR3 reads CASSFRLTDTQYF. The CDR3 region has the DNA TGTGCCAGCAGTTTTAGGCTTACAGATACGCAGTATTTT.

Only a few counts were recorded for this clone. The chain uses TRBV29-1 and TRBJ1-1; 7 bases are a match to TRBD1. The CDR3 extends over 14 amino acids. The trim removed 5 bases at V and 2 bases at J, leaving 8 bases unmatched. Germline V gene lookup returns CDR1 SQVTM and CDR2 ANQGSEA. CDR3 region: CSVLGDRANTEAFF. CDR3 DNA sequence: TGCAGCGTTCTAGGGGACAGAGCTAACACTGAAGCTTTCTTT. The full variable domain, rest sourced from reference TRBV29-1 and TRBJ1-1, is SAVISQKPSRDICQRGTSLTIQCQVDSQVTMMFWYRQQPGQSLTLIATANQGSEATYESGFVIDKFPISRPNLTFSTLTVSNMSPEDSSIYLCSVLGDRANTEAFFGQGTRLTVV.

This clone was seen just once. The J gene is TRBJ2-1, the V gene TRBV2, with a weak D call TRBD2 (7 bases). Germline lookup yields CDR1 SNHLY and CDR2 FYNNEI. The V gene lost 0 bases and the J gene lost 5 bases, with 20 bases spanning the gap. The CDR3 extends over 18 amino acids. The CDR3 DNA is TGTGCCAGCAGTGAAGCGCTTCGGGAGTGGGGGGGCAACAATGAGCAGTTCTTC. It yields the protein CASSEALREWGGNNEQFF.

V usage is TRBV7-6 and J usage is TRBJ2-7; D is possibly TRBD1 (6 bases). V lost 6 bases and J lost 3, with 12 bases in between. This CDR3 comprises 13 residues. Germline assignment: CDR1 SGHVS and CDR2 FNYEAQ. This chain's CDR3 is CASSKGQIYEQYF. CDR3 sequence (DNA): TGTGCCAGCAGTAAAGGACAGATCTACGAGCAGTACTTC.

The gene calls are TRBV6-6 and TRBJ2-3; the D is unclear. Per the germline V gene, CDR1 is MNHNY and CDR2 is SVGAGI (reference sequence). V gave up 6 bases and J gave up 6 bases, with 13 bases separating them. This CDR3 is 13 amino acids long. CDR3 residues: CASSPLRWDTQYF. CDR3 bases: TGTGCCAGCAGCCCCCTCCGTTGGGATACGCAGTATTTT.